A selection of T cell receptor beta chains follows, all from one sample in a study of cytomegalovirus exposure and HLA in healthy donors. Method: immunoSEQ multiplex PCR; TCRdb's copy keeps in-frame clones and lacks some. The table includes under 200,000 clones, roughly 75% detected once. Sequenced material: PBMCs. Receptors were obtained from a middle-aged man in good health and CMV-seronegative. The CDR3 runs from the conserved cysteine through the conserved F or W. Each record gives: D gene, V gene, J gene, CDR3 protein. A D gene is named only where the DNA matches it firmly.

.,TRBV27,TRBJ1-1,CASSLAENTEAFF
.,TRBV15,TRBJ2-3,CATSARSGSTDTQYF
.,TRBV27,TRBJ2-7,CASSLHSTGSYEQYF
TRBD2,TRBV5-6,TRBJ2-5,CASSFGGSRETQYF
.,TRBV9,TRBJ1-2,CASSVVLGGLGYTF
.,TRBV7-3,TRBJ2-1,CASSLTSTPYNEQFF
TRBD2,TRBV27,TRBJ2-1,CASTLLAGIYTPYNEQFF
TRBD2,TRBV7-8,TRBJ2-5,CASSLAGSGGQGKTQYF
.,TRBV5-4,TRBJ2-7,CASSLGGRSPEQYF
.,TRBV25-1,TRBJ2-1,CASSPDSSPLHNEQFF
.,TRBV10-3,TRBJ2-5,CAISEIIQETQYF
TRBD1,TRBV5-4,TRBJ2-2,CASSFPQPGQGRTGELFF
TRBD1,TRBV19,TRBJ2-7,CASSEGGQALYEQYF
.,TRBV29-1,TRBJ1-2,CSVAGFDYGYTF
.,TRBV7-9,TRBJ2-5,CASSYYRDTLRQETQYF
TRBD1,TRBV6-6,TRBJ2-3,CASSNRDRRATDTQYF
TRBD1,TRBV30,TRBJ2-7,CAWSPGQGVYEQYF
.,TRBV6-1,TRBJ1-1,CASSEELTLAFF
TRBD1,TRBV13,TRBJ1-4,CASSLGTASEKLFF
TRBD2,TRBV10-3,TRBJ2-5,CAIRGTSGGQETQYF
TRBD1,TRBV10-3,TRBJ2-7,CAISLTGQVSYEQYF
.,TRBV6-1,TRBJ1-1,CASSDFQEAFF
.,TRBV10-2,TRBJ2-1,CASSRSSAANEQFF
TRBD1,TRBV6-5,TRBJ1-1,CASSRGTGMNTEAFF
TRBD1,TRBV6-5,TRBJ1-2,CASSGQGARGYTF
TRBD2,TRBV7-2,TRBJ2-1,CASSLAGRSYNEQFF
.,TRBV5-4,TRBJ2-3,CASSFPRGGVTDTQYF
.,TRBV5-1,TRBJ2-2,CASSLEFRANGELFF
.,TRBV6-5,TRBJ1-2,CASRRNGQGGGYTF
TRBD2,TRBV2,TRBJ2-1,CASSEAGLAPEQFF
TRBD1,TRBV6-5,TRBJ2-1,CASSPMDRLNEQFF
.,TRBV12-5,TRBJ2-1,CASGPEDYNEQFF
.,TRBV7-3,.,CASSAGGELTYEQYF
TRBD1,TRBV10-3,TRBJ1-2,CAIRPGTDSPRYTF
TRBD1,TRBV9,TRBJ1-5,CASSVQGQEDQLQHF